Shown below are 21 T cell receptor beta chains from a single sample sequenced in a study of OX40 agonist ivuxolimab in advanced cancers. Libraries were prepared by immunoSEQ multiplex PCR; TCRdb keeps only in-frame clonotypes and omits some of them. The table has 45,000 to 70,000 clones, about nine tenths seen once. Source: CD4+ or CD8+ T cells sorted from blood, taken in a trial of the OX40 agonist ivuxolimab. These TCRs come from an adult with an advanced solid tumor such as melanoma, head and neck, liver or kidney cancer.

J is TRBJ1-1 and V is TRBV7-3, with TRBD1 identical over 8 bases. CDR1 is SGHTA and CDR2 is FQGTGA in the germline V gene. V trimming: 5 bases; J trimming: 4 bases; junction bases outside the gene matches: 3. The CDR3 has 13 amino acids. CDR3 protein: CASSATGGTEAFF. In DNA form, the CDR3 reads TGTGCCAGCAGCGCTACAGGGGGCACTGAAGCTTTCTTT.

The chain employs TRBV4-2 and TRBJ1-4; no definite D call. CDR1 is LGHNA, CDR2 YNFKEQ, per germline. V lost 1 base, J lost 7 bases, and 19 bases lay in between. This CDR3 is built from 17 residues. The CDR3 loop reads CASSQAQTGSQREKLFF. The DNA for the CDR3 is TGTGCCAGCAGCCAAGCACAAACCGGTTCACAACGTGAAAAACTGTTTTTT.

The chain couples TRBV6-6 to TRBJ1-5, with a tentative D call TRBD1 (6 bases). CDR3 length: 15 residues. The V and J ends lost 6 bases and 3 bases respectively, with 15 bases between them. Germline CDR1 and CDR2: MNHNY and SVGAGI (reference sequence). CDR3 sequence (DNA): TGTGCCAGCAGCTGGATGGGGGCTGCCAATCAGCCCCAGCATTTT. This codes for CASSWMGAANQPQHF.

The rearrangement joins TRBV11-2 to TRBJ1-5; TRBD1 might be the D (5 bases). Germline V lookup: CDR1 SGHAT, CDR2 FQNNGV. There are 15 residues in the CDR3. Trimming shortened V by 2 bases and J by 2 bases, and 10 bases separated the two germline ends. CDR3 sequence reads: CASSLSRAGNQPQHF. The CDR3 DNA reads as TGTGCCAGCAGCTTAAGCAGGGCCGGCAATCAGCCCCAGCATTTT.

The V call is TRBV4-1, the J call TRBJ2-7; TRBD2 is a possible D gene (6 bases). The CDR3 sequence is 15 residues long. The V and J ends lost 3 bases and 3 bases respectively, with 15 bases between them. The germline V gene encodes CDR1 MGHRA and CDR2 YSYEKL. CDR3 coding DNA: TGCGCCAGCAGCCACCGACTAGAAGGGAACTACGAGCAGTACTTC. Translation: CASSHRLEGNYEQYF.

The V gene is TRBV19, the J gene TRBJ1-2; no firm D call. V was cut by 3 bases and J by 7 bases, with 9 bases left in between. CDR1 is LNHDA and CDR2 is SQIVND in the germline V gene (reference sequence). The CDR3 extends over 12 amino acids. CDR3 DNA: TGTGCCAGTAGTATTGGATTCTCTGGCTACACCTTC. Its translation is CASSIGFSGYTF.

CDR3 DNA: TGTGCCAGCTCACCACAACCGGACTCTGGAAACACCATATATTTT. Translating it yields CASSPQPDSGNTIYF. The rearrangement uses TRBV18 and TRBJ1-3; D is unclear. V was clipped by 1 base and J by 0 bases, with 7 bases between them. The germline gives CDR1 KGHSH, CDR2 LQKENI. The length of the CDR3 is 15 residues. Full variable domain (missing parts from reference TRBV18 and TRBJ1-3): NAGVMQNPRHLVRRRGQEARLRCSPMKGHSHVYWYRQLPEEGLKFMVYLQKENIIDESGMPKERFSAEFPKEGPSILRIQQVVRGDSAAYFCASSPQPDSGNTIYFGEGSWLTVV.

This clone has just a few counts. The chain employs TRBV7-6 and TRBJ2-7; 7 bases align to TRBD2. The V and J ends lost 4 bases and 6 bases, in that order; junction bases with no gene match: 6. Germline V gene lookup returns CDR1 SGHVS and CDR2 FNYEAQ. The CDR3 is 13 amino acids. The CDR3 coding sequence is TGTGCCAGCAGCTCTAGACTAGCTAGCGAGCAGTACTTC. Translated: CASSSRLASEQYF.

This chain joins TRBV18 and TRBJ2-5; D uncertain. V dropped 0 bases and J dropped 3 bases, with 2 bases sitting between them. The CDR3 runs to 12 residues. Germline CDR1 reads KGHSH; CDR2 reads LQKENI. Here the CDR3 DNA reads TGTGCCAGCTCACCACCAGAAGAGACCCAGTACTTC. This codes for CASSPPEETQYF.

The rearrangement links TRBV5-1 to TRBJ2-1, with 11 bases lining up with TRBD2. Germline CDR1 and CDR2: SGHRS and YFSETQ. V gave up 4 bases and J gave up 6 bases; unmatched junction bases: 3. The CDR3 covers 14 residues. CDR3 coding DNA: TGCGCCAGCAGCCCGGGACTAGCGGTCAATGAGCAGTTCTTC. This gives the protein CASSPGLAVNEQFF.

The rearrangement joins TRBV10-3 to TRBJ2-7; D is undetermined. V lost 0 bases and J lost 5, with 5 bases in between. Germline values: CDR1 ENHRY, CDR2 SYGVKD. This CDR3 is built from 12 residues. The CDR3 is CAISESFNEQYF. DNA of the CDR3: TGTGCCATCAGTGAGTCGTTTAACGAGCAGTACTTC.

The chain employs TRBV2 and TRBJ2-3; either TRBD1 or TRBD2 may supply D (5 bases each). The V and J ends lost 6 bases and 5 bases respectively, with 12 bases between them. CDR1 is SNHLY, CDR2 FYNNEI, per germline. The CDR3 totals 13 residues. The CDR3 region is CASSTGLKDTQYF. CDR3 nucleotides: TGTGCCAGCAGCACGGGGCTGAAAGATACGCAGTATTTT.

This clone was counted once. This chain links TRBV7-8 with TRBJ1-5, with a weak D call TRBD1 (5 bases). This CDR3 comprises 15 residues. CDR1 and CDR2 (germline): SGHVS, FQNEAQ. V gave up 1 base and J gave up 1 base, with 8 bases separating them. The CDR3 sequence is CASSLDRQSNQPQHF. DNA of the CDR3: TGTGCCAGCAGCTTAGACCGACAGAGCAATCAGCCCCAGCATTTT. Variable domain in full (rest from reference TRBV7-8 and TRBJ1-5): GAGVSQSPRYKVAKRGQDVALRCDPISGHVSLFWYQQALGQGPEFLTYFQNEAQLDKSGLPSDRFFAERPEGSVSTLKIQRTQQEDSAVYLCASSLDRQSNQPQHFGDGTRLSIL.

CDR3 sequence: CASSLDAGYGYTF. DNA of the CDR3: TGTGCCAGCAGTTTAGACGCCGGCTATGGCTACACCTTC. This chain joins TRBV28 and TRBJ1-2; D not certain. Germline lookup yields CDR1 MDHEN and CDR2 SYDVKM. Trimming left V 2 bases short and J 4 bases short, with 8 bases between. The CDR3 length is 13 residues.

The chain joins TRBV27 to TRBJ2-7, with 8 bases aligning to TRBD2. The CDR3 runs to 14 residues. V dropped 6 bases and J dropped 3; count of bases not matched to a gene: 7. Per germline, CDR1 MNHEY and CDR2 SMNVEV (reference sequence). CDR3 residues: CASRGSGRIYEQYF. The CDR3 coding sequence is TGTGCCAGCAGGGGCAGCGGGAGAATCTACGAGCAGTACTTC.

Only one count was recorded for this clone. The V and J genes are TRBV18 and TRBJ2-2, with TRBD1 as a possible D gene (5 bases). V dropped 3 bases and J dropped 0 bases, with 11 bases sitting between them. Germline V gene lookup returns CDR1 KGHSH and CDR2 LQKENI. CDR3 length equals 16 residues. The CDR3 region is CASSPGGATNTGELFF. The CDR3 DNA sequence: TGTGCCAGCTCACCGGGTGGGGCGACGAACACCGGGGAGCTGTTTTTT.

The rearrangement joins TRBV2 to TRBJ2-1; D is ambiguous. V was clipped by 3 bases and J by 11 bases, with 8 bases between them. CDR1 SNHLY and CDR2 FYNNEI come from the germline V gene. The CDR3 length is 11 residues. CDR3 loop: CASSDGPKQFF. The CDR3 DNA reads as TGTGCCAGCAGTGATGGGCCAAAGCAGTTCTTC.

The V gene is TRBV19, the J gene TRBJ1-5, with D possibly being TRBD1 (5 bases). CDR3 length equals 13 residues. V was cut by 7 bases and J by 9 bases, with 16 bases left in between. Germline lookup yields CDR1 LNHDA and CDR2 SQIVND (reference sequence). CDR3 region: CASKGKLRGPQHF. Here the CDR3 DNA reads TGTGCCAGTAAGGGGAAACTTAGGGGGCCCCAGCATTTT.

The V gene is TRBV5-1, the J gene TRBJ2-3; TRBD2 might be the D (5 bases). The V gene's germline CDR1 is SGHRS and CDR2 YFSETQ. The CDR3 length is 15 residues. V lost 1 base to trimming and J lost 0 bases, with 9 bases between them. In DNA form, the CDR3 reads TGCGCCAGCAGCTTGAAAGGGAGTAGCACAGATACGCAGTATTTT. Translating gives CASSLKGSSTDTQYF.

This clone was found a few times. The V and J genes are TRBV12-5 and TRBJ2-7, with D unclear. Germline-derived CDR1 and CDR2 are LGHNT and FRNRAP. Deletions cut 2 bases from V and 5 bases from J, with 10 bases between. The length of the CDR3 is 13 residues. CDR3 nucleotide sequence: TGTGCTAGTGGTTTGACGGCTACACACGAGCAGTACTTC. This encodes CASGLTATHEQYF.

This chain connects TRBV2 to TRBJ1-1; D perhaps matches TRBD1 (5 bases). The CDR3 length is 15 residues. Germline V gene sequence: CDR1 SNHLY, CDR2 FYNNEI. The ends were cut back, 3 bases at V and 4 bases at J, with 15 bases in the middle. The CDR3 region is CASSDPRVGGTEAFF. CDR3 coding DNA: TGTGCCAGCAGTGACCCCAGGGTGGGGGGCACTGAAGCTTTCTTT.